The 7 T cell receptor beta chains below were found in one sample sequenced in a study of CD4+ T cells in melanoma. The protocol was immunoSEQ multiplex PCR, while the TCRdb copy is restricted to in-frame clones and leaves out a portion. Found here are 50,000 to 60,000 clones, almost 70% of them singletons; the top ten hold 4.5% to 5.5%. The sequencing sample was made of tumor tissue. These receptors were taken from a human donor with melanoma.

This clone was counted a few times. V is TRBV5-5 and J is TRBJ1-4; D not resolved. Per germline, CDR1 SGHKS and CDR2 YYEKEE (reference sequence). Trimming pared 4 bases from V and 0 bases from J, leaving 10 bases between. The CDR3 has 15 amino acids. The CDR3 reads CASSARMATNEKLFF. CDR3 sequence (DNA): TGTGCCAGCAGCGCCCGGATGGCAACTAATGAAAAACTGTTTTTT.

V is TRBV12-5 and J is TRBJ2-5; perhaps TRBD1 as D (6 bases). Between the trimmed V and J ends, which lost 7 bases and 0 bases, there was a span of 15 bases. The CDR3 totals 15 residues. CDR1 LGHNT and CDR2 FRNRAP come from the germline V gene. CDR3 nucleotide sequence: TGTGCTAGTGCCCCGGGACAAAAGTACCAAGAGACCCAGTACTTC. Translation gives CASAPGQKYQETQYF.

The J gene is TRBJ2-5, the V gene TRBV15; no definite D call. CDR1 and CDR2 (germline): LNHNV, YYDKDF (reference sequence). The CDR3 runs 12 residues. Trimming pared 5 bases from V and 5 bases from J, leaving 9 bases between. The DNA of the CDR3 is TGTGCCACCAGCCAAAATGGGGAGACCCAGTACTTC. Protein sequence: CATSQNGETQYF.

This rearrangement joins TRBV7-9 to TRBJ1-1; D possibly corresponds to TRBD1 (6 bases). Germline V gives CDR1 SEHNR, CDR2 FQNEAQ (reference sequence). The germline V and J ends were trimmed by 5 bases and 5 bases, with 15 bases remaining between them. This CDR3 region has 14 residues. The CDR3: CASSQAGQMTEAFF. The CDR3 bases are TGTGCCAGCAGCCAAGCGGGACAAATGACTGAAGCTTTCTTT.

The chain has TRBV28 and TRBJ2-7, with 7 bases lining up with TRBD1. Germline V gene data show CDR1 as MDHEN and CDR2 as SYDVKM. The trim removed 7 bases at V and 1 base at J, leaving 13 bases unmatched. This CDR3 has 16 amino acids. The DNA of the CDR3 is TGTGCCAGCAAGAAAAACAGGGGAGTTGGATCCTACGAGCAGTACTTC. This codes for CASKKNRGVGSYEQYF.

CDR3 protein: CASSVPISADTGELFF. The CDR3 DNA sequence: TGTGCCAGCAGCGTACCTATCTCGGCCGACACCGGGGAGCTGTTTTTT. The chain links TRBV9 to TRBJ2-2; D remains unclear. V was pared by 1 base and J by 3 bases, with 13 bases between. This CDR3 is built from 16 residues. The germline gives CDR1 SGDLS, CDR2 YYNGEE.

The chain has TRBV30 and TRBJ2-5; TRBD2 is a possible D gene (6 bases). The V end was cut by 2 bases, the J end by 5 bases, with 15 bases between. Germline V lookup: CDR1 GTSNPN, CDR2 SVGIG (reference sequence). There are 14 residues in the CDR3. CDR3 bases: TGTGCCTGGAGTTCCAAGGGGAGGAGCGAGACCCAGTACTTC. Its translation: CAWSSKGRSETQYF.